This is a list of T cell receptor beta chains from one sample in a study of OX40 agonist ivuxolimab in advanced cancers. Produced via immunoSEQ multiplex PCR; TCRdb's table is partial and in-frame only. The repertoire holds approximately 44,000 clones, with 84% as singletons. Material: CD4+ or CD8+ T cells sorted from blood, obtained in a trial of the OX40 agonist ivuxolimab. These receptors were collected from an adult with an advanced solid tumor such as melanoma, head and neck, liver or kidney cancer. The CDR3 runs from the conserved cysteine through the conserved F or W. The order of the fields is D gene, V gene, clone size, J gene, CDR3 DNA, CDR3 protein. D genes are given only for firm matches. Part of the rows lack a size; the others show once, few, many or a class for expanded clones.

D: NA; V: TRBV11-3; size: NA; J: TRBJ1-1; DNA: TGTGCCAGCAGCGCCCGTGACAGAAACACTGAAGCTTTCTTT; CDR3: CASSARDRNTEAFF
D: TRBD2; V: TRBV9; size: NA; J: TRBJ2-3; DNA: TGTGCCAGCAGCCTCCGCCCCGCTAGCGGGGCCTTCTCAGATACGCAGTATTTT; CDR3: CASSLRPASGAFSDTQYF
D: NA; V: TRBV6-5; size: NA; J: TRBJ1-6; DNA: TGTGCCAGCAGTTACTCGACAAGGTTCGATTCACCCCTCCACTTT; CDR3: CASSYSTRFDSPLHF
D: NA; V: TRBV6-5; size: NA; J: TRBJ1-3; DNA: TGTGCCAGCACCCTCGGCAGGGCAGGAAACACCATATATTTT; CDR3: CASTLGRAGNTIYF
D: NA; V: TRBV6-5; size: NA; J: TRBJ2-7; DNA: TGTGCCAGCAGTTACATGTACGAGCAGTACTTC; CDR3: CASSYMYEQYF
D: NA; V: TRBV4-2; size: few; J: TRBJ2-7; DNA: TGTGCCAGCAGCCAACAAGGGGAATGGGACGAGCAGTACTTC; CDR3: CASSQQGEWDEQYF
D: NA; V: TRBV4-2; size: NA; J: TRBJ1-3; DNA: TGTGCCAGCAGCCAAGTGGCAGCTGGAAACACCATATATTTT; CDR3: CASSQVAAGNTIYF
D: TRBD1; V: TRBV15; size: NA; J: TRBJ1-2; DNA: TGTGCCACCAGCAGAGATACAGGGGGCCCCCGGGGCTACACCTTC; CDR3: CATSRDTGGPRGYTF
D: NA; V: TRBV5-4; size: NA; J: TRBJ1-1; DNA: TGTGCCAGCAGCCTCATGGTTAACACTGAAGCTTTCTTT; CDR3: CASSLMVNTEAFF
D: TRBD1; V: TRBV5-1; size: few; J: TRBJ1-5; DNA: TGCGCCAGCAGCCTAACAGGGGTGAGCAATCAGCCCCAGCATTTT; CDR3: CASSLTGVSNQPQHF
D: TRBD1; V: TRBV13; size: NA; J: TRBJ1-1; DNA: TGTGCCAGCAGCCCCCGACAGGGACCCTCGGCTGAAGCTTTCTTT; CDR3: CASSPRQGPSAEAFF
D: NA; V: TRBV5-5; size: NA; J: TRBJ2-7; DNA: TGTGCCAGCAGCTTGGGGCAGGGTCCCCTCGTCTACGAGCAGTACTTC; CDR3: CASSLGQGPLVYEQYF
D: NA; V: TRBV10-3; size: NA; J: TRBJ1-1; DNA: TGTGCCATCAGTGACCCGAGGGCAGGGCCCGTCATAGGAGCTTTCTTT; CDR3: CAISDPRAGPVIGAFF
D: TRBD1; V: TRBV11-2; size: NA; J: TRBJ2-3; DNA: TGTGCCAGCAGCCTAACCGGGACAGCAGATACGCAGTATTTT; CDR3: CASSLTGTADTQYF
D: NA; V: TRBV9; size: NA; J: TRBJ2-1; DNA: TGTGCCAGCAGCGTAGATGGCGGTCTAGGGGATGAGCAGTTCTTC; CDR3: CASSVDGGLGDEQFF
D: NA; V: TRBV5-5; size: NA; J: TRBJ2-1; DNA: TGTGCCAGCAGCTTGGGGGCCGGGACCGAGTTCTTC; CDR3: CASSLGAGTEFF
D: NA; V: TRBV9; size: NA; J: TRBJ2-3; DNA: TGTGCCAGCAGCGTAGGCGACCCAGATACGCAGTATTTT; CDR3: CASSVGDPDTQYF
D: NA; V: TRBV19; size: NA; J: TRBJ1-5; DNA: TGTGCCAGTAGTATTGGGGGGATTAACAATCAGCCCCAGCATTTT; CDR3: CASSIGGINNQPQHF
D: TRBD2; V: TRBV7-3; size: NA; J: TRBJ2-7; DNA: TGTGCCAGCAGCTTCCCCGGGACTAGCGACTACGAGCAGTACTTC; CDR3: CASSFPGTSDYEQYF
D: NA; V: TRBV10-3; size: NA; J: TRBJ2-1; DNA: TGTGCCATCAGTGAGGGGGTCAAGGGCAATGAGCAGTTCTTC; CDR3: CAISEGVKGNEQFF
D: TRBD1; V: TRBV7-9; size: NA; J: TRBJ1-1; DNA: TGTGCCAGCACACAGGGGCTTGGAGCTTTCTTT; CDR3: CASTQGLGAFF
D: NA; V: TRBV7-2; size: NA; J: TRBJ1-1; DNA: TGTGCCAGCAGCGGGAACACTGAAGCTTTCTTT; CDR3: CASSGNTEAFF
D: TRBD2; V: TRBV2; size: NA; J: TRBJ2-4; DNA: TGTGCCAGCAGCCCGAAGGGCGGGGGGGCCAAAAACATTCAGTACTTC; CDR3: CASSPKGGGAKNIQYF
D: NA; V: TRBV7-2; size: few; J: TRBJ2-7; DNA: TGTGCCAGCAGCTCCTCCGCCCTGCAGTACTTC; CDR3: CASSSSALQYF
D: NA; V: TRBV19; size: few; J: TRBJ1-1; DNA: TGTGCCAGTAATGACAGGTTCGGAGCTTTCTTT; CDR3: CASNDRFGAFF
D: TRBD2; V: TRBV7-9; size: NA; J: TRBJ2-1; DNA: TGTGCCAGCGGGACTACCTATACCAATGAGCAGTTCTTC; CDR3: CASGTTYTNEQFF
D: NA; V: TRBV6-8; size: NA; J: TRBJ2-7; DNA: TGTGCCAGCAGCGGGGGTTGGAACGAGCAGTACTTC; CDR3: CASSGGWNEQYF
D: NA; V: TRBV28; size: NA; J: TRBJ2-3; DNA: TGTGCCAGCAGGGTGGGGGCTTTGACAGATACGCAGTATTTT; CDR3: CASRVGALTDTQYF
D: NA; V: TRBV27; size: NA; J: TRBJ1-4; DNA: TGTGCCAGCAGTTCTAACCGTAATAATGAAAAACTGTTTTTT; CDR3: CASSSNRNNEKLFF
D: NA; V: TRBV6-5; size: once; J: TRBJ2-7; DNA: TGTGCCAGCAGTGAAGTGGGGCACTACGAGCAGTACTTC; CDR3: CASSEVGHYEQYF
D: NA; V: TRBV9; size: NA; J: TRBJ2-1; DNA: TGTGCCAGCAGCGTAGGTAGGCCCCCAAGTCTTTGGTCCTACAATGAGCAGTTCTTC; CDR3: CASSVGRPPSLWSYNEQFF
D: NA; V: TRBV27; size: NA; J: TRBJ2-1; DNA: TGTGCCAGCAGTCCGCGATTCCCGGGGTCACGATCTCATGAGCAGTTCTTC; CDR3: CASSPRFPGSRSHEQFF
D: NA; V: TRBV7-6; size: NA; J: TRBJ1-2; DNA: TGTGCCAGCAGCTTGGGACATAAAGACTATGGCTACACCTTC; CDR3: CASSLGHKDYGYTF